The T cell receptor (beta chain) described here comes from a study of cytomegalovirus exposure and HLA in healthy donors. Overall study results and limits: In the 120 validation repertoires, a later analysis found that first-cohort TCR clusters tended to co-occur. Through in vitro validation, three CMV-associated chains were shown to be specific for CMV antigens. With high specificity and sensitivity, the classifier reportedly diagnosed cytomegalovirus status. Cytomegalovirus-associated status was assigned to fewer than 200 TCR beta chains.

The data were produced by immunoSEQ multiplex PCR, yet TCRdb's version contains in-frame clones alone and is incomplete. The data contain over 200,000 clones, around four fifths of them seen just once; the ten biggest clones take up 5.5% to 6.5%. To note about this clone: Its antigen is undetermined. The sample has other DNA sequences that encode this CDR3 too.

The CDR3 spans 15 residues. The ends lost 3 bases at V and 2 bases at J; junction bases unmatched: 8. Germline-derived CDR1 and CDR2 are GTSNPN and SVGIG (reference sequence). This TCR was sampled from a woman aged 18-29 years in good health and CMV-seronegative. Sequenced: PBMCs. This sequence joins TRBV30 and TRBJ2-7, with TRBD1 matching over 9 bases. In DNA, the CDR3 is TGTGCCTGGAGACTCAATCGGGACAGGGCCTACGAGCAGTACTTC. Encoded protein: CAWRLNRDRAYEQYF.